The clone carrying this T cell receptor (beta chain) appeared many times. Library preparation (for TCRbeta) was performed with unique molecular identifiers. Each CDR3 protein is one row after TCRdb ran MiXCR on the PCR reads. The data show about 610,000 distinct CDR3 sequences, about 10% seen once. The CDR3 is made up of 15 amino acids. CDR1 and CDR2 from the germline V gene are DFQATT and SNEGSKA (reference sequence). After removal of 4 bases from V and 5 bases from J, the junction contained 6 bases not matched to a gene. The sample comes from a study of T-cell reconstitution after alpha-beta-depleted transplantation in children.

V usage is TRBV20-1 and J usage is TRBJ2-1, with 12 nucleotides matching TRBD2. This clonotype was obtained from a human donor who donated a stem cell graft to a child with acute myeloid leukemia. This sample comprised PBMCs from the stem cell graft donor, obtained from the stem cell graft. The CDR3, as DNA: TGCAGTGCTACCACTAGCGGGAGGCATAACAATGAGCAGTTCTTC. It codes for CSATTSGRHNNEQFF.